Reported below is one T cell receptor beta chain. As yet, its antigen is unknown. Germline V gene data show CDR1 as SGHTA and CDR2 as FQGTGA. J was trimmed by 3 bases and V by 4 bases; bases with no gene match: 6. The CDR3 length is 15 residues. Buffy coats from healthy blood donors served as controls. The survey-level immunoSEQ assay was used. Here immunoSEQ multiplex PCR was the method, and the copy in TCRdb shows in-frame clones only, minus some. The sample consists of about 30,000 clones, around 71% of them appearing once. The data derive from a study of STAT5B mutations in CD4+ large granular lymphocyte leukemia. Study-wide results and limits: CD4-sorted patient repertoires seemed more clonal than healthy CD4+ repertoires. Over 20% of private leukemic clonotypes occurred rarely in other patients' non-leukemic repertoires.

The sequencing sample was made of CD4+ T cells from blood buffy coats. The chain combines TRBV7-3 with TRBJ2-5; TRBD1 agrees at 9 bases. The TCR was taken from a human donor in good health. CDR3 coding DNA: TGTGCCAGCAGCTCTCTCGGGACAGGGAAAGAGACCCAGTACTTC. As protein: CASSSLGTGKETQYF.